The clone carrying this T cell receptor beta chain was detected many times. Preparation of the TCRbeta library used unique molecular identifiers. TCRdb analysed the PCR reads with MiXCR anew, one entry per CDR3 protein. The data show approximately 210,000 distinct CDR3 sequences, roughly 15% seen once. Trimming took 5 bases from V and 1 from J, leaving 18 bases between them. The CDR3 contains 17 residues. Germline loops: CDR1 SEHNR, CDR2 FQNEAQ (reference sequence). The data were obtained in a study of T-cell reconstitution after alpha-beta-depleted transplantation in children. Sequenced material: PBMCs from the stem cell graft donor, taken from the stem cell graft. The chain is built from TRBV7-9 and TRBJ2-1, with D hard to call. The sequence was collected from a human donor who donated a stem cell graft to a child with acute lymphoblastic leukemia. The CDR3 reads CASSPPLRRSSYNEQFF. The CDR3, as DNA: TGTGCCAGCAGCCCCCCCCTGCGAAGGAGTTCCTACAATGAGCAGTTCTTC.